These T cell receptor beta chains were read from a single sample in a study of technical replicates of blood from several donors. Using immunoSEQ multiplex PCR, the repertoire was profiled, and TCRdb retains in-frame clones only, with some absent. The sample records around 60,000 clones, 86% being singletons. Source material: PBMCs. All receptors come from a human donor in good health. Some clones in this sample may be carry-over from other donors' samples. Each CDR3 is given without its conserved first and last residue. Each record gives: clone size, V gene, CDR3 protein. Some rows mark clone size as missing; the rest say once, few, many or name a class of expanded clone.

size: NA; V: TRBV2; CDR3: ASSDRGRLQPQH
size: NA; V: TRBV6-1; CDR3: ASSDLRRTGSSYNEQF
size: NA; V: TRBV19; CDR3: ASSLTPGTRWGEKLF
size: NA; V: TRBV6-4; CDR3: ASTPGQDRSPQH
size: NA; V: TRBV7-3; CDR3: ASSRGAGGITDTQY
size: NA; V: TRBV12-5; CDR3: ASGLVVDRFSNQPQH
size: NA; V: TRBV7-9; CDR3: ASSLRGPINNEQF
size: NA; V: TRBV5-8; CDR3: ASSQFNTQY
size: NA; V: TRBV4-1; CDR3: ASSQDRGYGYT
size: once; V: TRBV4-1; CDR3: ASSQVLSGRGNSPLH
size: once; V: TRBV19; CDR3: ASSIRTKGYGYT
size: NA; V: TRBV7-3; CDR3: ASSLIGGADSPLH
size: NA; V: TRBV6-1; CDR3: ASSEARSGRAVEQY
size: NA; V: TRBV19; CDR3: ASSIQLGGGEETQY
size: once; V: TRBV5-1; CDR3: ASSLEFRSYNEQF
size: NA; V: TRBV9; CDR3: ASSTGTGPYEQY
size: NA; V: TRBV11-3; CDR3: ASIVTSGTPLAKNIQY
size: NA; V: TRBV18; CDR3: ASSPTTGNTEAF
size: NA; V: TRBV27; CDR3: ASSFQGYYNEQF
size: NA; V: TRBV10-3; CDR3: AISDRRDHNEQF
size: NA; V: TRBV29-1; CDR3: SAQYNEQF
size: NA; V: TRBV25-1; CDR3: ASSEGISGSSVKTQY
size: NA; V: TRBV29-1; CDR3: SIRTGPEQY
size: NA; V: TRBV30; CDR3: AWSVLAGPGEQF
size: NA; V: TRBV5-6; CDR3: ASSILLAGAETQY
size: NA; V: TRBV5-1; CDR3: ASSTGQGAHTEAF
size: NA; V: TRBV4-3; CDR3: ASSQEGQGHSTNEKLF
size: NA; V: TRBV19; CDR3: ASSARDRGDT
size: few; V: TRBV4-3; CDR3: ASSQDKQGYGYT
size: NA; V: TRBV5-1; CDR3: ASSLEHMNTEAF
size: NA; V: TRBV13; CDR3: ASTHRGFGEAF
size: NA; V: TRBV7-9; CDR3: ASSLGVGGDQETQY
size: NA; V: TRBV5-4; CDR3: ASSLGETEQY
size: few; V: TRBV29-1; CDR3: SVDGEGPEAF
size: NA; V: TRBV30; CDR3: AWSMGTGTNQPQH
size: once; V: TRBV6-6; CDR3: ASNSGTGLNSPLH
size: NA; V: TRBV13; CDR3: ASSLDTGGRETQY
size: NA; V: TRBV7-2; CDR3: ASTFDGASVGNTIY
size: NA; V: TRBV11-1; CDR3: ASSLTPGQGYEQY
size: NA; V: TRBV6-5; CDR3: ASSLSGTGSYEQY
size: few; V: TRBV19; CDR3: ASSRQGERYEQY